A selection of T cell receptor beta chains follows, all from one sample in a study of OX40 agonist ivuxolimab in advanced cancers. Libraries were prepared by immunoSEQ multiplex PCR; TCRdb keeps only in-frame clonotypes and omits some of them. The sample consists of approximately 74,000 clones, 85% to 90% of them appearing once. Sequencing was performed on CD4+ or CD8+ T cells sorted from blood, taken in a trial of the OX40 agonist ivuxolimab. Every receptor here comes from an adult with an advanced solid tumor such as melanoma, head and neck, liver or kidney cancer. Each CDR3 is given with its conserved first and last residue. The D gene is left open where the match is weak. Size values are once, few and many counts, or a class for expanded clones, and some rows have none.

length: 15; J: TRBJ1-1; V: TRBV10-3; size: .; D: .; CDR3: CAISRYGGGNTEAFF; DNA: TGTGCCATCAGCAGGTATGGCGGCGGGAACACTGAAGCTTTCTTT
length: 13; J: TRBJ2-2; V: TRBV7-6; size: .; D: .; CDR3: CASTSRGGGELFF; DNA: TGTGCCAGCACCTCCCGGGGCGGGGGGGAGCTGTTTTTT
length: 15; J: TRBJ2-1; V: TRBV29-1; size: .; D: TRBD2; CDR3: CSVGLAGGSYNEQFF; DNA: TGCAGCGTTGGGTTAGCGGGAGGCTCCTACAATGAGCAGTTCTTC
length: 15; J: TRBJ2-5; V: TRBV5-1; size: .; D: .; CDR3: CASSLVTSGGETQYF; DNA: TGCGCCAGCAGCTTGGTGACTTCTGGGGGAGAGACCCAGTACTTC
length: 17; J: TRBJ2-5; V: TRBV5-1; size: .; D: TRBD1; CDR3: CASSLASGTGYQETQYF; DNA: TGCGCCAGCAGCTTGGCCTCCGGGACAGGATACCAAGAGACCCAGTACTTC
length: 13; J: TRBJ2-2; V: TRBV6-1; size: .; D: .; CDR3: CASSRTGLWELFF; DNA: TGTGCCAGCAGCCGAACAGGTCTGTGGGAGCTGTTTTTT
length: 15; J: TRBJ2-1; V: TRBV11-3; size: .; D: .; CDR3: CASSTRRQGSGEQFF; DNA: TGTGCCAGCAGCACCCGTCGGCAGGGGAGTGGGGAGCAGTTCTTC
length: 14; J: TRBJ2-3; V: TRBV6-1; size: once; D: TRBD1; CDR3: CASRRGQGTDTQYF; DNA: TGTGCCAGCAGAAGGGGACAGGGCACAGATACGCAGTATTTT
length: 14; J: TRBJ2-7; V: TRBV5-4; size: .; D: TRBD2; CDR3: CASSLQGGVSEQYF; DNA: TGTGCCAGCAGCTTGCAGGGAGGGGTATCCGAGCAGTACTTC
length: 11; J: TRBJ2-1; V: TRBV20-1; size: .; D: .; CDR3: CSARGNDPQFF; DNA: TGCAGTGCTAGGGGGAACGACCCGCAGTTCTTC
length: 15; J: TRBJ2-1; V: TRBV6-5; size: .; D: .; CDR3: CASSISGRSYNEQFF; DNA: TGTGCCAGCAGTATATCGGGGAGATCCTACAATGAGCAGTTCTTC
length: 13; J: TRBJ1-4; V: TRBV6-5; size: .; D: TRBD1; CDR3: CASSDRANEKLFF; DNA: TGTGCCAGCAGCGACAGGGCCAATGAAAAACTGTTTTTT
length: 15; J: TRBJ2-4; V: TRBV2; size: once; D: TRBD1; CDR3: CASSLPGQRTDIQYF; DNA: TGTGCCAGCAGCCTTCCGGGACAGAGGACGGACATTCAGTACTTC
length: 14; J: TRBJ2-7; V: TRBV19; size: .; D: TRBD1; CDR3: CASSPRDRTYEQYF; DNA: TGTGCCAGTAGTCCAAGGGACAGAACCTACGAGCAGTACTTC
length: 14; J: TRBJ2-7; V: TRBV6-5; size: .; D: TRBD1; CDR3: CASSYSTGTYEQYF; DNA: TGTGCCAGCAGTTACTCGACAGGGACCTACGAGCAGTACTTC
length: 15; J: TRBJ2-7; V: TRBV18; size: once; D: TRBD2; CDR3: CAGGAGGPPGYEQYF; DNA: TGTGCCGGCGGTGCGGGAGGCCCCCCTGGTTACGAGCAGTACTTC
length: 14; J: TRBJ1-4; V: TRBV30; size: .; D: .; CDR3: CAWSEGGGREKLFF; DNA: TGTGCCTGGAGTGAAGGCGGGGGGCGGGAAAAACTGTTTTTT
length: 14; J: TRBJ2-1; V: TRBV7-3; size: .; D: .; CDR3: CASSVGSTYNEQFF; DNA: TGTGCCAGCAGTGTAGGGAGTACCTACAATGAGCAGTTCTTC
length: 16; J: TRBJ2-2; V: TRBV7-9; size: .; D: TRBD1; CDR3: CASSLPWTGDTGELFF; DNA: TGTGCCAGCAGCTTACCCTGGACAGGGGACACCGGGGAGCTGTTTTTT
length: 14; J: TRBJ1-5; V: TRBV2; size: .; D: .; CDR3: CASKLEEGNQPQHF; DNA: TGTGCCAGCAAGCTAGAGGAAGGCAATCAGCCCCAGCATTTT
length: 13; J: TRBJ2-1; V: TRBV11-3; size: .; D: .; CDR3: CASSLGPYNEQFF; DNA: TGTGCCAGCAGCTTAGGGCCCTACAATGAGCAGTTCTTC
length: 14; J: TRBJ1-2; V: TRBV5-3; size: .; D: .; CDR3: CARSFGTPNYGYTF; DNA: TGTGCCAGAAGCTTCGGGACACCTAACTATGGCTACACCTTC
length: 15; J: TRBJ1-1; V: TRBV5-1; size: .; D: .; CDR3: CASSLEVGMNTEAFF; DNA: TGCGCCAGCAGCTTGGAAGTGGGGATGAACACTGAAGCTTTCTTT
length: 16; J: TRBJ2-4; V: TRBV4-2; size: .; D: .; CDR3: CASSQEGRLAKNIQYF; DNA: TGTGCCAGCAGCCAAGAGGGGCGGCTAGCCAAAAACATTCAGTACTTC
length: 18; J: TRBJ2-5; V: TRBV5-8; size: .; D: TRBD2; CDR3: CASSQDQSYAGGQETQYF; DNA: TGTGCCAGCAGCCAAGACCAGTCGTACGCGGGGGGACAAGAGACCCAGTACTTC
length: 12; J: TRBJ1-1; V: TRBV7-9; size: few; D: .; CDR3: CASSFGDTEAFF; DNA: TGTGCCAGCAGCTTCGGGGACACTGAAGCTTTCTTT
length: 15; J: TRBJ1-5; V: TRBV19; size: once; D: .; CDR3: CASTVSPTSNQPQHF; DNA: TGTGCCAGTACGGTCTCTCCGACGAGCAATCAGCCCCAGCATTTT
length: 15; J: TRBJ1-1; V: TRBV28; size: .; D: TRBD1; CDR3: CASSLPRTGSTEAFF; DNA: TGTGCCAGCAGTTTACCCCGGACAGGGAGCACTGAAGCTTTCTTT
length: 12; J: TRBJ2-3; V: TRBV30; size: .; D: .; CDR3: CAWSVSTDTQYF; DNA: TGTGCCTGGAGTGTATCGACAGATACGCAGTATTTT
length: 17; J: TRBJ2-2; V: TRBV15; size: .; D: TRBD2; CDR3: CATSPLGGRGVTGELFF; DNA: TGTGCCACCAGCCCGCTGGGCGGGAGAGGGGTCACCGGGGAGCTGTTTTTT
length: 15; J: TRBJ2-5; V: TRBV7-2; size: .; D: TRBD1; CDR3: CASSLSSGQGRTQYF; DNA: TGTGCCAGCAGCTTATCGTCGGGACAGGGAAGAACCCAGTACTTC
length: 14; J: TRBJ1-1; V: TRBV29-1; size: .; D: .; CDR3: CSVVEGSGNTEAFF; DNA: TGCAGCGTTGTGGAGGGAAGTGGGAACACTGAAGCTTTCTTT
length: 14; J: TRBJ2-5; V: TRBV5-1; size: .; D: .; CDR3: CASSLNLDYETQYF; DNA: TGCGCCAGCAGCTTGAACCTGGATTATGAGACCCAGTACTTC
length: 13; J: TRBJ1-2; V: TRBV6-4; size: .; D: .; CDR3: CASSDSTRYGYTF; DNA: TGTGCCAGCAGTGACTCTACCCGGTATGGCTACACCTTC
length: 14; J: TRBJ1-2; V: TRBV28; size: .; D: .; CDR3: CASKTGGGNYGYTF; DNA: TGTGCCTCAAAAACAGGCGGAGGTAACTATGGCTACACCTTC
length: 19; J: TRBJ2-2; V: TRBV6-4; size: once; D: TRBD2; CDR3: CASSETGTSGSANTGELFF; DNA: TGTGCCAGCAGTGAAACCGGGACTAGCGGGTCCGCTAACACCGGGGAGCTGTTTTTT
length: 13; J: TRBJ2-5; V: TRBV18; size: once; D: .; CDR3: CASSPDQQETQYF; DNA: TGTGCCAGCTCACCCGACCAGCAAGAGACCCAGTACTTC
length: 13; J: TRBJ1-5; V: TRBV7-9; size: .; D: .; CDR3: CASSSWVDQPQHF; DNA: TGTGCCAGCAGCTCCTGGGTAGACCAGCCCCAGCATTTT
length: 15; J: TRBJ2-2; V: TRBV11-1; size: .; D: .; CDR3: CASSSWGGNTGELFF; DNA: TGTGCCAGCAGCTCGTGGGGAGGAAACACCGGGGAGCTGTTTTTT
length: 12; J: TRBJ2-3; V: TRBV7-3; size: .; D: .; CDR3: CASSLIADTQYF; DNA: TGTGCCAGCAGCTTAATCGCAGATACGCAGTATTTT
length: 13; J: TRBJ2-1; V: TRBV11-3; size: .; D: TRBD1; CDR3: CASSSGGYNEQFF; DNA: TGTGCCAGCAGCTCAGGGGGCTACAATGAGCAGTTCTTC
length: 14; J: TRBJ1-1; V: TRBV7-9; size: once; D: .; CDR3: CASSLVGSNTEAFF; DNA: TGTGCCAGCAGCTTAGTGGGATCGAACACTGAAGCTTTCTTT
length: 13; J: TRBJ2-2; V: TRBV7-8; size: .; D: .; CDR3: CASSDRRGNALFF; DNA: TGTGCCAGCAGCGATAGGCGGGGAAATGCGCTGTTTTTT
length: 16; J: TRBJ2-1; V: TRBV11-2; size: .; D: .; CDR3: CASSFRRDPYYNEQFF; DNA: TGTGCCAGCAGCTTCAGACGGGACCCCTACTACAATGAGCAGTTCTTC
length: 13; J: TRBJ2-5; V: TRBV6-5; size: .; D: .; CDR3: CASSYSAGETQYF; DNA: TGTGCCAGCAGTTACTCGGCAGGGGAGACCCAGTACTTC